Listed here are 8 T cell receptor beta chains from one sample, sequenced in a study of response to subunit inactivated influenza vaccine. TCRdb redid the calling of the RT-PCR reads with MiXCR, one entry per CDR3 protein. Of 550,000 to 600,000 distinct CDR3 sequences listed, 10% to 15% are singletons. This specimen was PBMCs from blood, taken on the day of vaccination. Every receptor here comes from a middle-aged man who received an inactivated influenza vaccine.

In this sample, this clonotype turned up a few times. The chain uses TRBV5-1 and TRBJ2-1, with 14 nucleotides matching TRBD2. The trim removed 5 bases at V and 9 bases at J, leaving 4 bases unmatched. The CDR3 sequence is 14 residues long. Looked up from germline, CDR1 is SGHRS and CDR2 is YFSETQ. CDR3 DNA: TGCGCCAGCAGGGGACTAGCGGGAGAGGTTGAGCAGTTCTTC. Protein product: CASRGLAGEVEQFF.

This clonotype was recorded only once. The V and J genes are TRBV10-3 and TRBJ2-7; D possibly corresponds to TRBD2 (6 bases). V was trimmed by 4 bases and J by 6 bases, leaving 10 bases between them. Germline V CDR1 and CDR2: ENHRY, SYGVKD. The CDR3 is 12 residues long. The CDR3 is CAISAREFEQYF. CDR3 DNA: TGTGCCATCAGTGCCCGGGAGTTCGAGCAGTACTTC.

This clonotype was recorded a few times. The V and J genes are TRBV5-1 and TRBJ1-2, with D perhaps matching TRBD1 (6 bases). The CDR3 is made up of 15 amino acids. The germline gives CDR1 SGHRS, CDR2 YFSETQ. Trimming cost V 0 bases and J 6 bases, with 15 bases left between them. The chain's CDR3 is CASSLAGQSIDGYTF. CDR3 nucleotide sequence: TGCGCCAGCAGCTTGGCCGGACAGAGTATCGATGGCTACACCTTC.

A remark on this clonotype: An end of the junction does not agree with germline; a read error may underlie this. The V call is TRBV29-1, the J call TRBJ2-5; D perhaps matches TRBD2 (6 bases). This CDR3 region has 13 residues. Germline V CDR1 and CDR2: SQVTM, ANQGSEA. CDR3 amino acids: CSATTSSQGTQYF. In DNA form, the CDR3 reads TGCAGCGCGACTACTAGCAGCCAAGGGACCCAGTACTTC.

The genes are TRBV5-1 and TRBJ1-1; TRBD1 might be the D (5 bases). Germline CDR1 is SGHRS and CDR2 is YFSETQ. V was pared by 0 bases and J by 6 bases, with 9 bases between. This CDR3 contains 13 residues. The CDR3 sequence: CASSLAGSPEAFF. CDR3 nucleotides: TGCGCCAGCAGCTTGGCAGGGAGCCCTGAAGCTTTCTTT.

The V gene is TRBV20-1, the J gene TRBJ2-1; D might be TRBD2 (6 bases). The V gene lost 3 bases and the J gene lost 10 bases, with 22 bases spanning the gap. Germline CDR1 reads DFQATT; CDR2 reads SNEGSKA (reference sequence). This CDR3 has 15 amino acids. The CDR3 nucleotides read TGCAGTGCTAGCGACGGGACTCAAAAGTGGTGGGAGCAGTTCTTC. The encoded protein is CSASDGTQKWWEQFF.

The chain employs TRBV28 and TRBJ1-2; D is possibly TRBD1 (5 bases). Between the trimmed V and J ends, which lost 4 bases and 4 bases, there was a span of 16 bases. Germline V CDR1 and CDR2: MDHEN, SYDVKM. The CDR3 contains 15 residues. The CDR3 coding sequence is TGTGCCAGCAGTTCTGGGCGTACGGGGGTCTATGGCTACACCTTC. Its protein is CASSSGRTGVYGYTF.

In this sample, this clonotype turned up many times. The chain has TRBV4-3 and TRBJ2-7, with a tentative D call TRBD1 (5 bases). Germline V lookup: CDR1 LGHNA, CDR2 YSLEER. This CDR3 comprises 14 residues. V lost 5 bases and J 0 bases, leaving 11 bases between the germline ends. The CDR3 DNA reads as TGCGCCAGCAGCACCCAGGGTAGCTCCTACGAGCAGTACTTC. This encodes CASSTQGSSYEQYF.